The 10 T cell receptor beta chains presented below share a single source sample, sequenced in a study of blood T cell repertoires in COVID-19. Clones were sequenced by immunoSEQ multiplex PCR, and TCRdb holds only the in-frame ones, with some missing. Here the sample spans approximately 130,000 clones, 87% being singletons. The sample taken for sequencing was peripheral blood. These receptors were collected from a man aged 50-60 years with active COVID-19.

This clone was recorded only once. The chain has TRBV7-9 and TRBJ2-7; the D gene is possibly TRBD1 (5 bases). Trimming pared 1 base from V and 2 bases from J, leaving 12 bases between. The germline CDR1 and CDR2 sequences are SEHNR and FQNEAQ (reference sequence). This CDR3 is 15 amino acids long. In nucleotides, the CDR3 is TGTGCCAGCAGCTTAGAAACAGGCCTCACCTACGAGCAGTACTTC. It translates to CASSLETGLTYEQYF.

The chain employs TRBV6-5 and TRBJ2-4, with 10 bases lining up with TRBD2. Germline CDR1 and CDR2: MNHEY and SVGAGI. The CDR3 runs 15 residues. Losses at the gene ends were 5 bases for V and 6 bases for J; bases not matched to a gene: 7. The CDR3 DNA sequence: TGTGCCAGCAGTACTAGCGGGGTGGGGGTAAACATTCAGTACTTC. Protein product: CASSTSGVGVNIQYF.

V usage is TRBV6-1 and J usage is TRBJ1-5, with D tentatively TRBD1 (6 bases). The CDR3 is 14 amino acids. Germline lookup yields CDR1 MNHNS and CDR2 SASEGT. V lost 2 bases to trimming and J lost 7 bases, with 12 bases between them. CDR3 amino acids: CASSEWGRRQPQHF. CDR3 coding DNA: TGTGCCAGCAGTGAATGGGGGCGGAGGCAGCCCCAGCATTTT.

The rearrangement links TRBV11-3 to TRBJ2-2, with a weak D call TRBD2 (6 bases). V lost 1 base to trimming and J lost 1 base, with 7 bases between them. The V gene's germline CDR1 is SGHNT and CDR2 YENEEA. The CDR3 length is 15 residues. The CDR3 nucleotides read TGTGCCAGCAGCTTAGGCGGGGAGAACACCGGGGAGCTGTTTTTT. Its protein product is CASSLGGENTGELFF.

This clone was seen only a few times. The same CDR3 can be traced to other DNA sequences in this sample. The CDR3: CASSVGQGANQPQHF. The CDR3 nucleotides read TGTGCCAGCAGCGTTGGGCAGGGGGCGAATCAGCCCCAGCATTTT. The gene calls are TRBV9 and TRBJ1-5, with TRBD1 matching over 8 bases. The ends lost 2 bases at V and 4 bases at J; junction bases unmatched: 5. This CDR3 region has 15 residues. CDR1 is SGDLS and CDR2 is YYNGEE in the germline V gene.

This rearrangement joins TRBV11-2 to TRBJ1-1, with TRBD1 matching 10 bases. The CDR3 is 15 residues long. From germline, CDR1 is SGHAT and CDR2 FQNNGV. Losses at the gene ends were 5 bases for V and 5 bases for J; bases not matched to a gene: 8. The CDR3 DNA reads TGTGCCAGCAGCCACCGACAGGGGGCGGTTACTGAAGCTTTCTTT. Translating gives CASSHRQGAVTEAFF.

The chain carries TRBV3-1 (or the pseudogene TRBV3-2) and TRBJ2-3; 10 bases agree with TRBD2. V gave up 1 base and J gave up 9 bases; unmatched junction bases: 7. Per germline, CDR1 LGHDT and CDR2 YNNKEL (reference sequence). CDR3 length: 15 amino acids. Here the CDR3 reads CASSQGPTSGVTQYF. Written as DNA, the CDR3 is TGTGCCAGCAGCCAAGGCCCTACTAGCGGGGTAACGCAGTATTTT.

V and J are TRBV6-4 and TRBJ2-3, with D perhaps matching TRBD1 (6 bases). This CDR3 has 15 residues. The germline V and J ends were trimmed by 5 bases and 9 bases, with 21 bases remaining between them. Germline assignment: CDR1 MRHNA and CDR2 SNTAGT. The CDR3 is CASSLGRGTAETQYF. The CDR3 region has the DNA TGTGCCAGCAGTCTTGGTAGGGGGACCGCGGAGACGCAGTATTTT.

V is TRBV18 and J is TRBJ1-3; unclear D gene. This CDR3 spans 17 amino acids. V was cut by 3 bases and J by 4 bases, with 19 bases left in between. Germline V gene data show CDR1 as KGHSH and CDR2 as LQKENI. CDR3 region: CASSPESAQARGNTIYF. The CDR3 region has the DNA TGTGCCAGCTCACCCGAGTCGGCGCAGGCACGGGGAAACACCATATATTTT. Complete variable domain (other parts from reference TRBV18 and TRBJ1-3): NAGVMQNPRHLVRRRGQEARLRCSPMKGHSHVYWYRQLPEEGLKFMVYLQKENIIDESGMPKERFSAEFPKEGPSILRIQQVVRGDSAAYFCASSPESAQARGNTIYFGEGSWLTVV.

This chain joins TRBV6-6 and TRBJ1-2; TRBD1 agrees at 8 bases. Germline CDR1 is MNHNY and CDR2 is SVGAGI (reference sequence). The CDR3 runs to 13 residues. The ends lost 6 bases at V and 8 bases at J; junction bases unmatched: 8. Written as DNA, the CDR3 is TGTGCCAGCAGCCTCGGACAGGGTCGGGGCTACACCTTC. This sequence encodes CASSLGQGRGYTF.